This T cell receptor beta chain was sequenced in a study of human T cells and chemical hapten exposure. Whole-study context: There were per-sample TCR yield variations, arising mainly from small pooled library volume differences. Findings and caveats of the study: High-frequency TCRs, those above 1 in 1000, stayed the same after DPC sensitization.

On this clonotype itself: Antigen unknown.

Via MiXCR, TCRdb re-called the RACE reads, giving one row per CDR3 protein. The table records some 400,000 distinct CDR3 sequences, approximately 4.4% of them present only once. Noted time point: patch test 1, 2 weeks after DPC sensitization. The treatment denotes: therapeutic diphenylcyclopropenone sensitization with weekly scalp DPC. Sequenced material: whole blood, taken in connection with sensitization to the hapten diphenylcyclopropenone (DPC). The receptor was derived from a woman between 45 and 60 years old with alopecia areata. Some clones in this sample may be carry-over from other donors' samples.

CDR3 protein: CASRERTAAINSPLHF. The CDR3 bases are TGTGCCAGCAGGGAGAGGACAGCCGCCATTAATTCACCCCTCCACTTT. The chain is built from TRBV12-3 or TRBV12-4 and TRBJ1-6; weak D call: TRBD1 (6 bases). V lost 6 bases to trimming and J lost 6 bases, with 18 bases between them. The CDR3 has 16 residues.